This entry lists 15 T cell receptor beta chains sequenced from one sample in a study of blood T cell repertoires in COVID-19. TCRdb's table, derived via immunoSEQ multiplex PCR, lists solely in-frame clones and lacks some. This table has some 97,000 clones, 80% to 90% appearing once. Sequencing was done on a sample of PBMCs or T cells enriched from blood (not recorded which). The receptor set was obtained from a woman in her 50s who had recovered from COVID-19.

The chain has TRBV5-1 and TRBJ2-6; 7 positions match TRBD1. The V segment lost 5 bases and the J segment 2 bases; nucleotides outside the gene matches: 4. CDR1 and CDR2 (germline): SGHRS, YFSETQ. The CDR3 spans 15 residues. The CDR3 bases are TGCGCCAGCAGGGAACAGGGGACTGGGGCCAACGTCCTGACTTTC. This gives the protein CASREQGTGANVLTF.

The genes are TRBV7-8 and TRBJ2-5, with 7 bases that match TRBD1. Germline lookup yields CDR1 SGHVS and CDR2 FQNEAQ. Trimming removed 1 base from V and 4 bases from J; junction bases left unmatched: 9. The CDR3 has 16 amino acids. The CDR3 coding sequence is TGTGCCAGCAGCTTAGTCGGGGCAGGGGGACCAGAGACCCAGTACTTC. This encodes CASSLVGAGGPETQYF.

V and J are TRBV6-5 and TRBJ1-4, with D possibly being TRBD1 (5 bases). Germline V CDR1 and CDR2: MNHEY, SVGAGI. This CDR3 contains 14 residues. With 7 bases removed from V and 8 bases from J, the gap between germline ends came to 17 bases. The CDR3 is CASTGGGAREKLFF. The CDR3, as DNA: TGTGCCAGCACTGGGGGAGGGGCTCGGGAAAAACTGTTTTTT.

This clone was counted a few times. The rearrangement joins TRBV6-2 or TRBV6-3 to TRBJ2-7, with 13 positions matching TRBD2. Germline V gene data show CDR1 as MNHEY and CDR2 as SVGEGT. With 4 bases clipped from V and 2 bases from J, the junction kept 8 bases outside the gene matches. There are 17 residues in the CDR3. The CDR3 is CASSLELAGGPTYEQYF. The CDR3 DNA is TGTGCCAGCAGTTTGGAACTAGCGGGGGGGCCCACCTACGAGCAGTACTTC.

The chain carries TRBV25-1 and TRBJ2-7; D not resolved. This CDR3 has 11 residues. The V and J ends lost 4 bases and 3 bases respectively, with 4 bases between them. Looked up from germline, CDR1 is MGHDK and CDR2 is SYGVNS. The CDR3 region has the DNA TGTGCCAGCAGTGTTTACTACGAGCAGTACTTC. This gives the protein CASSVYYEQYF.

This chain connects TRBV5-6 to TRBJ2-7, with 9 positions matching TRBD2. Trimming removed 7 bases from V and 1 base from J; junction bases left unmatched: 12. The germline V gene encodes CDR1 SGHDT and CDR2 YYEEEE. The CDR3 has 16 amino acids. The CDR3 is CASQRGGGAESYEQYF. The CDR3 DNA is TGTGCCAGCCAGAGGGGCGGGGGGGCCGAGTCCTACGAGCAGTACTTC.

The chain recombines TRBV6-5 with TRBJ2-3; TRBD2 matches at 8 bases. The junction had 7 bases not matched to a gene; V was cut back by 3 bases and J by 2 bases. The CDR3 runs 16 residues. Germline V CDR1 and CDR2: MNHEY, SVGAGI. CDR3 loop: CASSYVWREVTDTQYF. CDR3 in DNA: TGTGCCAGCAGTTATGTCTGGCGGGAGGTCACAGATACGCAGTATTTT.

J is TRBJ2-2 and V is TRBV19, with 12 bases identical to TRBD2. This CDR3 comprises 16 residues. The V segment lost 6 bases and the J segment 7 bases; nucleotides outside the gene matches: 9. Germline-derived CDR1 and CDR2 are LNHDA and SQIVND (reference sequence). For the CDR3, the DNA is TGTGCCAGTAGCAAGACTAGCGGGAGACTTAGCGGGGAGCTGTTTTTT. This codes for CASSKTSGRLSGELFF. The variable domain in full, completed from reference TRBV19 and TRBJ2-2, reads DGGITQSPKYLFRKEGQNVTLSCEQNLNHDAMYWYRQDPGQGLRLIYYSQIVNDFQKGDIAEGYSVSREKKESFPLTVTSAQKNPTAFYLCASSKTSGRLSGELFFGEGSRLTVL.

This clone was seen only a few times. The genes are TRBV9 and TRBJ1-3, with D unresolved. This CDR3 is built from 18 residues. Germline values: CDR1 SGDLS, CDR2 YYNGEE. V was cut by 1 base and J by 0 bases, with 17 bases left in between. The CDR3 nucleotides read TGTGCCAGCAGCGTAAGCGGAAACCCTCATAACTCTGGAAACACCATATATTTT. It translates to CASSVSGNPHNSGNTIYF. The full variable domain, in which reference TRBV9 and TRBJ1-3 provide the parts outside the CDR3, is DSGVTQTPKHLITATGQRVTLRCSPRSGDLSVYWYQQSLDQGLQFLIQYYNGEERAKGNILERFSAQQFPDLHSELNLSSLELGDSALYFCASSVSGNPHNSGNTIYFGEGSWLTVV.

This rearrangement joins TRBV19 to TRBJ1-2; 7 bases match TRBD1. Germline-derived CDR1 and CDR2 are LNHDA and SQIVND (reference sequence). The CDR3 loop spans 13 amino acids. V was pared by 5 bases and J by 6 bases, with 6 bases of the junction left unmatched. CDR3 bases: TGTGCCAGTAGTCCGTCAGGGGGAGATGGCTACACCTTC. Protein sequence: CASSPSGGDGYTF.

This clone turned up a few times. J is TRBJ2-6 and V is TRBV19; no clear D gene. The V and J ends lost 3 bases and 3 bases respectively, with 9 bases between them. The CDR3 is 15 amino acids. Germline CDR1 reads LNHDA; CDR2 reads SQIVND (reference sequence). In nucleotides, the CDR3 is TGTGCCAGTAGTATCGGTGAGGATGGGGCCAACGTCCTGACTTTC. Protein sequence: CASSIGEDGANVLTF.

DNA for the CDR3: TGTGCCAGCAGCCAACCGGGACATCCGAACACCGGGGAGCTGTTTTTT. Residues: CASSQPGHPNTGELFF. The chain recombines TRBV28 with TRBJ2-2, with a possible D match to TRBD1 (6 bases). Between the trimmed V and J ends, which lost 6 bases and 0 bases, there was a span of 14 bases. The CDR3 covers 16 residues. Germline V gene sequence: CDR1 MDHEN, CDR2 SYDVKM.

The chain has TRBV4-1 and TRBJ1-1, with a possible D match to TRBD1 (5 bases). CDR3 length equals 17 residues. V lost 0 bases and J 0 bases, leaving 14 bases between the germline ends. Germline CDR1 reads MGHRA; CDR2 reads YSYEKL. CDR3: CASSQDTRAGLNTEAFF. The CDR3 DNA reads TGCGCCAGCAGCCAAGACACCAGGGCAGGCCTGAACACTGAAGCTTTCTTT.

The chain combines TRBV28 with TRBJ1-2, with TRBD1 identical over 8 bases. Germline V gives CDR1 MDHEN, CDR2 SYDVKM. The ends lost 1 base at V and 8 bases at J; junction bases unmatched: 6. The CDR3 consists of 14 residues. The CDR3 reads CASSLLSRGRGYTF. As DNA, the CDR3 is TGTGCCAGCAGTTTATTGTCCAGGGGGCGCGGCTACACCTTC.

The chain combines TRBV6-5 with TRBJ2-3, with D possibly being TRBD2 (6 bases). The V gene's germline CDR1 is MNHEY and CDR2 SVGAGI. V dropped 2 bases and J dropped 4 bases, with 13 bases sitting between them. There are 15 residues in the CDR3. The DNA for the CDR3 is TGTGCCAGCAGTTACGGGGGGAATAGGCCAGATACGCAGTATTTT. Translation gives CASSYGGNRPDTQYF.